This is a list of T cell receptor beta chains from one sample in a study of shared T cell receptors in the human thymus. Sequenced by immunoSEQ multiplex PCR; TCRdb stores in-frame clones only, minus some. The data show roughly 710,000 clones, with approximately 83% seen just once and 0.0095% to 0.013% held by the top ten. The data also belong to a second study, concerning human thymus T cells.

Sequencing was performed on thymocytes. These receptors were taken from a girl under three years old with a congenital heart defect. Each CDR3 is given with its conserved first and last residue. Fields, in order: D gene, J gene, clone size, V gene, CDR3 length, CDR3 DNA, CDR3 protein. D genes are given only for firm matches. Where a row states a size, it is once, few, many or the class of an expanded clone; other rows omit it.

D gene: .
J gene: TRBJ1-4
clone size: .
V gene: TRBV5-6
CDR3 length: 13
CDR3 DNA: TGTGCCAGCAGCATCTCGGTCGGTGAAAAACTGTTTTTT
CDR3 protein: CASSISVGEKLFF

D gene: TRBD1
J gene: TRBJ1-5
clone size: .
V gene: TRBV9
CDR3 length: 18
CDR3 DNA: TGTGCCAGCAGCGTAGGCGGTGGCGGGACAGATAGCAATCAGCCCCAGCATTTT
CDR3 protein: CASSVGGGGTDSNQPQHF

D gene: .
J gene: TRBJ2-7
clone size: once
V gene: TRBV19
CDR3 length: 14
CDR3 DNA: TGTGCCAGTAGTATAGGTGGACATGACTACGAGCAGTACTTC
CDR3 protein: CASSIGGHDYEQYF

D gene: .
J gene: TRBJ2-7
clone size: .
V gene: TRBV5-1
CDR3 length: 14
CDR3 DNA: TGCGCCAGCAGCTTAGGACACGGAGAGTTCGAGCAGTACTTC
CDR3 protein: CASSLGHGEFEQYF

D gene: TRBD1
J gene: TRBJ1-1
clone size: .
V gene: TRBV5-1
CDR3 length: 19
CDR3 DNA: TGCGCCAGCAGACTCCTACACCGGGACAGGGATCTTGGAAACACTGAAGCTTTCTTT
CDR3 protein: CASRLLHRDRDLGNTEAFF

D gene: TRBD1
J gene: TRBJ1-6
clone size: .
V gene: TRBV10-3
CDR3 length: 19
CDR3 DNA: TGTGCCATCAGTGCATCCATGACAGGGGAGGGAGTGTACTATTCACCCCTCCACTTT
CDR3 protein: CAISASMTGEGVYYSPLHF

D gene: TRBD1
J gene: TRBJ1-6
clone size: .
V gene: TRBV4-1
CDR3 length: 16
CDR3 DNA: TGCGCCAGCAGCCAAAGGGGTATGGCAGGGGGTTCACCCCTCCACTTT
CDR3 protein: CASSQRGMAGGSPLHF

D gene: TRBD1
J gene: TRBJ2-7
clone size: .
V gene: TRBV5-5
CDR3 length: 14
CDR3 DNA: TGTGCCAGCACTAACGGACAGGGTAACTACGAGCAGTACTTC
CDR3 protein: CASTNGQGNYEQYF

D gene: .
J gene: TRBJ1-1
clone size: .
V gene: TRBV6-5
CDR3 length: 14
CDR3 DNA: TGTGCCAGCAGTGAGGGACACCTGAACACTGAAGCTTTCTTT
CDR3 protein: CASSEGHLNTEAFF

D gene: TRBD1
J gene: TRBJ2-7
clone size: .
V gene: TRBV10-1
CDR3 length: 13
CDR3 DNA: TGCGCCAGCAGTGATCCAGGGGGCTACGAGCAGTACTTC
CDR3 protein: CASSDPGGYEQYF

D gene: TRBD1
J gene: TRBJ1-1
clone size: few
V gene: TRBV7-9
CDR3 length: 12
CDR3 DNA: TGTGCCAGCAGCGGGGACAGCCTTCAAGCTTTCTTT
CDR3 protein: CASSGDSLQAFF

D gene: .
J gene: TRBJ1-1
clone size: .
V gene: TRBV5-1
CDR3 length: 18
CDR3 DNA: TGCGCCAGCAGCGCCCCGACAGGCCCTGGTCCCAAGTCGTCTGAAGCTTTCTTT
CDR3 protein: CASSAPTGPGPKSSEAFF

D gene: TRBD1
J gene: TRBJ1-2
clone size: few
V gene: TRBV19
CDR3 length: 14
CDR3 DNA: TGTGCCAGTAGTATCCAGACAGGGAACTATGGCTACACCTTC
CDR3 protein: CASSIQTGNYGYTF

D gene: .
J gene: TRBJ2-5
clone size: .
V gene: TRBV5-6
CDR3 length: 11
CDR3 DNA: TGTGCCAGCAGCGCTAGGGAGACCCAGTACTTC
CDR3 protein: CASSARETQYF

D gene: TRBD2
J gene: TRBJ2-5
clone size: .
V gene: TRBV5-8
CDR3 length: 15
CDR3 DNA: TGTGCCAGCAGCTTGGCAGGGAGGGCCCAAGAGACCCAGTACTTC
CDR3 protein: CASSLAGRAQETQYF

D gene: .
J gene: TRBJ1-2
clone size: .
V gene: TRBV7-9
CDR3 length: 13
CDR3 DNA: TGTGCCAGCAGCTTGGGGGGGAGCTATGGCTACACCTTC
CDR3 protein: CASSLGGSYGYTF

D gene: TRBD2
J gene: TRBJ2-5
clone size: .
V gene: TRBV6-1
CDR3 length: 19
CDR3 DNA: TGTGCCAGCAGTGAAATGACTAGCGGGGCCAAACCCTGCCAAGAGACCCAGTACTTC
CDR3 protein: CASSEMTSGAKPCQETQYF

D gene: .
J gene: TRBJ2-3
clone size: .
V gene: TRBV7-9
CDR3 length: 13
CDR3 DNA: TGTGCCAGCAGCTTAGGACAGACAGATACGCAGTATTTT
CDR3 protein: CASSLGQTDTQYF

D gene: .
J gene: TRBJ1-2
clone size: .
V gene: TRBV5-4
CDR3 length: 19
CDR3 DNA: TGTGCCAGCAGCTTGGAGGGGGGGCAGCGGGCGGGAACTAACTATGGCTACACCTTC
CDR3 protein: CASSLEGGQRAGTNYGYTF

D gene: .
J gene: TRBJ2-1
clone size: .
V gene: TRBV5-6
CDR3 length: 14
CDR3 DNA: TGTGCCAGCAGCGTAGTCCAGGGTTACAATGAGCAGTTCTTC
CDR3 protein: CASSVVQGYNEQFF

D gene: TRBD1
J gene: TRBJ1-1
clone size: once
V gene: TRBV29-1
CDR3 length: 12
CDR3 DNA: TGCAGCGGGGTAGGGGGCCTCACTGAAGCTTTCTTT
CDR3 protein: CSGVGGLTEAFF

D gene: TRBD1
J gene: TRBJ1-2
clone size: .
V gene: TRBV19
CDR3 length: 13
CDR3 DNA: TGTGCCACCTCAGACAGGGAGGCTCGCGGCTACACCTTC
CDR3 protein: CATSDREARGYTF

D gene: .
J gene: TRBJ2-4
clone size: .
V gene: TRBV6-6
CDR3 length: 15
CDR3 DNA: TGTGCCAGCAGTCCCAAAGCGGTAGCCAAAAACATTCAGTACTTC
CDR3 protein: CASSPKAVAKNIQYF

D gene: .
J gene: TRBJ2-5
clone size: .
V gene: TRBV6-1
CDR3 length: 15
CDR3 DNA: TGTGCCAGCAGAAGGGAAGGAGGGGTGGTGGAGACCCAGTACTTC
CDR3 protein: CASRREGGVVETQYF

D gene: .
J gene: TRBJ1-1
clone size: .
V gene: TRBV7-3
CDR3 length: 20
CDR3 DNA: TGTGCCAGCAGCTTAACAATTGAATTAACGCGACAGCCCACGAACACTGAAGCTTTCTTT
CDR3 protein: CASSLTIELTRQPTNTEAFF

D gene: .
J gene: TRBJ1-1
clone size: .
V gene: TRBV20-1
CDR3 length: 11
CDR3 DNA: TGCAGTGCTAGTCAGGGGCCTGAAGCTTTCTTT
CDR3 protein: CSASQGPEAFF

D gene: .
J gene: TRBJ2-3
clone size: .
V gene: TRBV7-6
CDR3 length: 20
CDR3 DNA: TGTGCCAGCAGCTTGCTTGGGCGGGGGCCTTTCAAGTATTACACAGATACGCAGTATTTT
CDR3 protein: CASSLLGRGPFKYYTDTQYF

D gene: .
J gene: TRBJ2-5
clone size: once
V gene: TRBV2
CDR3 length: 13
CDR3 DNA: TGTGCCAGCAGTGGGGGGGGGCTTGAGACCCAGTACTTC
CDR3 protein: CASSGGGLETQYF

D gene: .
J gene: TRBJ1-2
clone size: .
V gene: TRBV10-3
CDR3 length: 19
CDR3 DNA: TGTGCCATCAGTGAAAACCCCCCCCCGGGACAATCTTGTGGGTATGGCTACACCTTC
CDR3 protein: CAISENPPPGQSCGYGYTF

D gene: .
J gene: TRBJ1-1
clone size: .
V gene: TRBV29-1
CDR3 length: 17
CDR3 DNA: TGCAGCGTTGAAGGGGGAATATACAGGGACCCCGATACTGAAGCTTTCTTT
CDR3 protein: CSVEGGIYRDPDTEAFF

D gene: .
J gene: TRBJ1-1
clone size: .
V gene: TRBV5-6
CDR3 length: 16
CDR3 DNA: TGTGCCAGCAGCCGCCTCGGGGGGGACCCGAACACTGAAGCTTTCTTT
CDR3 protein: CASSRLGGDPNTEAFF

D gene: .
J gene: TRBJ2-5
clone size: few
V gene: TRBV7-4
CDR3 length: 15
CDR3 DNA: TGTGCCAGCAGCTTAACGCAGGACATTTTCGAGACCCAGTACTTC
CDR3 protein: CASSLTQDIFETQYF

D gene: .
J gene: TRBJ1-6
clone size: .
V gene: TRBV6-6
CDR3 length: 16
CDR3 DNA: TGTGCCAGCAGTTACTCGAGACAGGTCGCTTATTCACCCCTCCACTTT
CDR3 protein: CASSYSRQVAYSPLHF

D gene: TRBD1
J gene: TRBJ2-1
clone size: .
V gene: TRBV11-1
CDR3 length: 15
CDR3 DNA: TGTGCCAGCAGCATGACCGGGACAGGGTTGGGTGAGCAGTTCTTC
CDR3 protein: CASSMTGTGLGEQFF

D gene: .
J gene: TRBJ1-2
clone size: .
V gene: TRBV6-1
CDR3 length: 15
CDR3 DNA: TGTGCCAGCAGTCAATTCCAGGGTGAAAAGGATGGCTACACCTTC
CDR3 protein: CASSQFQGEKDGYTF

D gene: .
J gene: TRBJ1-6
clone size: .
V gene: TRBV14
CDR3 length: 15
CDR3 DNA: TGTGCCAGCAGCCATAACAGGGCTCCCTATTCACCCCTCCACTTT
CDR3 protein: CASSHNRAPYSPLHF

D gene: .
J gene: TRBJ2-7
clone size: .
V gene: TRBV9
CDR3 length: 16
CDR3 DNA: TGTGCCAGCAGCGTAGTTCCCAGGAGGTCGTTAGGCGAGCAGTACTTC
CDR3 protein: CASSVVPRRSLGEQYF

D gene: TRBD1
J gene: TRBJ1-5
clone size: .
V gene: TRBV6-5
CDR3 length: 13
CDR3 DNA: TGTGCCAGCAGGGGGACAGTCAATCAGCCCCAGCATTTT
CDR3 protein: CASRGTVNQPQHF

D gene: .
J gene: TRBJ1-6
clone size: .
V gene: TRBV2
CDR3 length: 15
CDR3 DNA: TGTGCCAGCAGTACCTACACAGGGAATAATTCACCCCTCCACTTT
CDR3 protein: CASSTYTGNNSPLHF

D gene: TRBD2
J gene: TRBJ2-7
clone size: .
V gene: TRBV13
CDR3 length: 12
CDR3 DNA: TGTGCCAGCAGAGGACTAGACTACGAGCAGTACTTC
CDR3 protein: CASRGLDYEQYF

D gene: TRBD1
J gene: TRBJ2-2
clone size: .
V gene: TRBV5-6
CDR3 length: 15
CDR3 DNA: TGTGCCAGCAGCGGGACAGGGGCGTACACCGGGGAGCTGTTTTTT
CDR3 protein: CASSGTGAYTGELFF

D gene: TRBD1
J gene: TRBJ1-5
clone size: once
V gene: TRBV28
CDR3 length: 18
CDR3 DNA: TGTGCCAGCAGCCAATATCAGGGGGAGAAGGTCTGCAATCAGCCCCAGCATTTT
CDR3 protein: CASSQYQGEKVCNQPQHF

D gene: .
J gene: TRBJ1-2
clone size: .
V gene: TRBV4-3
CDR3 length: 15
CDR3 DNA: TGCGCCAGCAGCCCTACAGCGGTACAAAGGGATGGCTACACCTTC
CDR3 protein: CASSPTAVQRDGYTF

D gene: TRBD1
J gene: TRBJ1-2
clone size: once
V gene: TRBV2
CDR3 length: 18
CDR3 DNA: TGTGCCAGCAGTGAAGCGCTTGGTCCGGGACAGCCTCTCAATGGCTACACCTTC
CDR3 protein: CASSEALGPGQPLNGYTF

D gene: .
J gene: TRBJ1-3
clone size: once
V gene: TRBV10-3
CDR3 length: 16
CDR3 DNA: TGTGCCATCAGTGAGTCGACCGAGGGCTGGGGAAACACCATATATTTT
CDR3 protein: CAISESTEGWGNTIYF

D gene: TRBD2
J gene: TRBJ2-3
clone size: .
V gene: TRBV7-2
CDR3 length: 15
CDR3 DNA: TGTGCCAGCAGCTCAGGGACTAGCGGCACAGATACGCAGTATTTT
CDR3 protein: CASSSGTSGTDTQYF

D gene: TRBD2
J gene: TRBJ2-4
clone size: .
V gene: TRBV19
CDR3 length: 16
CDR3 DNA: TGTGCCAGTAGTATCCGCGGGGGTCTAGCCAAAAACATTCAGTACTTC
CDR3 protein: CASSIRGGLAKNIQYF

D gene: TRBD1
J gene: TRBJ2-1
clone size: .
V gene: TRBV19
CDR3 length: 17
CDR3 DNA: TGTGCCAGTAGTACAGGGGGACCTGAGGATGTCTACAATGAGCAGTTCTTC
CDR3 protein: CASSTGGPEDVYNEQFF

D gene: TRBD2
J gene: TRBJ2-7
clone size: .
V gene: TRBV7-2
CDR3 length: 17
CDR3 DNA: TGTGCCAGCAGCTTATCCCTAACTAGCGGGGGTTCCTACGAGCAGTACTTC
CDR3 protein: CASSLSLTSGGSYEQYF